One and the same sample provided the 32 T cell receptor beta chains below, sequenced in a study of CD39 and CD103 CD8 tumor-infiltrating T cells. Clones were read by immunoSEQ multiplex PCR, and TCRdb kept only the in-frame ones, dropping some. Of over 15,000 clones listed, 90% to 95% are singletons. The sequenced sample was CD8+ T cells sorted from blood. Subset indicated: total memory CD8 T cells (CD45RA-CCR7+/-) from blood or uninvolved lymph node. These receptors originate from a human donor with head and neck squamous cell carcinoma.

This chain uses TRBV25-1 with TRBJ2-1; 13 bases line up with TRBD2. V gave up 1 base and J gave up 5 bases; unmatched junction bases: 5. This CDR3 is 17 amino acids long. CDR1 is MGHDK and CDR2 is SYGVNS in the germline V gene. The CDR3 coding sequence is TGTGCCAGCAGTGAATCACGGGGGACTAGCGGGGACAATGAGCAGTTCTTC. Translating it yields CASSESRGTSGDNEQFF.

This chain connects TRBV19 to TRBJ2-3, with TRBD1 identical over 7 bases. Trimming removed 4 bases from V and 4 bases from J; junction bases left unmatched: 5. Per the germline V gene, CDR1 is LNHDA and CDR2 is SQIVND (reference sequence). The CDR3 has 14 amino acids. The CDR3 sequence is CASSTLGTADTQYF. CDR3 sequence (DNA): TGTGCCAGTAGTACTCTCGGGACAGCAGATACGCAGTATTTT.

CDR3 nucleotide sequence: TGCGCCAGCAGCCCGCACGGCAGGGGGTACACCGGGGAGCTGTTTTTT. Amino acid sequence: CASSPHGRGYTGELFF. The V call is TRBV5-1, the J call TRBJ2-2, with 7 bases identical to TRBD1. The CDR3 spans 16 residues. Germline V gene data show CDR1 as SGHRS and CDR2 as YFSETQ. V was pared by 4 bases and J by 3 bases, with 9 bases of the junction left unmatched.

The CDR3 nucleotides read TGTGCCAGCAGGGCCGAGACTCGGGGGGCCTCCCCCAATGAGCAGTTCTTC. It codes for CASRAETRGASPNEQFF. The chain combines TRBV7-9 with TRBJ2-1; possible D gene TRBD2, 7 bases. The CDR3 has 17 amino acids. CDR1 is SEHNR, CDR2 FQNEAQ, per germline (reference sequence). Trimming pared 6 bases from V and 6 bases from J, leaving 24 bases between.

The chain links TRBV6-1 to TRBJ1-3, with TRBD1 matching over 9 bases. CDR3 length equals 15 residues. V lost 9 bases to trimming and J lost 4 bases; unmatched junction nucleotides: 10. Per germline, CDR1 MNHNS and CDR2 SASEGT. This chain's CDR3 is CASWIGTGIGNTIYF. The CDR3 region has the DNA TGTGCCAGTTGGATAGGGACAGGGATAGGAAACACCATATATTTT.

Concerning this clone itself: Additional DNA sequences in this sample encode the identical CDR3. The chain recombines TRBV5-6 with TRBJ2-5; TRBD1 matches at 8 bases. CDR3 size: 15 residues. CDR1 SGHDT and CDR2 YYEEEE come from the germline V gene. J lost 2 bases, V lost 0 bases, and 3 bases had no gene match. This chain's CDR3 is CASSLGRQGQETQYF. The CDR3 bases are TGTGCCAGCAGCTTGGGAAGACAGGGGCAAGAGACCCAGTACTTC.

CDR3 amino acids: CSVTGPDTGELFF. The CDR3 DNA reads TGCAGCGTGACAGGGCCCGACACCGGGGAGCTGTTTTTT. This chain uses TRBV29-1 with TRBJ2-2, with 7 positions matching TRBD1. Germline CDR1 and CDR2: SQVTM and ANQGSEA. The CDR3 is 13 residues long. The V and J ends lost 6 bases and 3 bases, in that order; junction bases with no gene match: 4.

The chain couples TRBV2 to TRBJ1-2, with D maybe TRBD1 (6 bases). Germline CDR1 reads SNHLY; CDR2 reads FYNNEI. The CDR3 contains 15 residues. V was pared by 3 bases and J by 8 bases, with 19 bases between. In nucleotides, the CDR3 is TGTGCCAGCAGTGATCAGGGGTCCACCGAGAGAGGCTACACCTTC. Amino acids: CASSDQGSTERGYTF.

V and J are TRBV2 and TRBJ1-2; a weak D match, TRBD1 (6 bases). Germline-derived CDR1 and CDR2 are SNHLY and FYNNEI. V was clipped by 6 bases and J by 3 bases, with 14 bases between them. This CDR3 is 14 amino acids long. CDR3 amino acids: CASSLTGPYYGYTF. The CDR3 DNA is TGTGCCAGCAGCTTGACAGGACCTTACTATGGCTACACCTTC.

The rearrangement joins TRBV7-9 to TRBJ1-3, with TRBD1 as a possible D gene (6 bases). The CDR3 has 15 residues. CDR1 and CDR2 from the germline V gene are SEHNR and FQNEAQ (reference sequence). Trimming cost V 1 base and J 4 bases, with 11 bases left between them. For the CDR3, the DNA is TGTGCCAGCAGCTTAGGGGGGCAGGGCGGAAACACCATATATTTT. Encoded protein: CASSLGGQGGNTIYF.

The rearrangement links TRBV9 to TRBJ2-7, with D tentatively TRBD2 (5 bases). The V end lost 3 bases, the J end lost 2 bases, and 15 bases lay between the germline ends. The CDR3 has 15 amino acids. Germline lookup yields CDR1 SGDLS and CDR2 YYNGEE. The CDR3 region is CASSARPGLAYEQYF. The CDR3 coding sequence is TGTGCCAGCAGCGCCCGGCCGGGGTTAGCCTACGAGCAGTACTTC.

The chain employs TRBV7-9 and TRBJ1-6; TRBD1 aligns across 7 bases. The V gene end was trimmed by 4 bases and the J gene end by 7 bases; junction bases not matched to a gene: 4. CDR3 length: 14 residues. In germline, CDR1 is SEHNR, CDR2 FQNEAQ (reference sequence). The CDR3 spells CASSSGGANSPLHF. DNA of the CDR3: TGTGCCAGCAGCTCAGGGGGGGCAAATTCACCCCTCCACTTT.

This rearrangement joins TRBV28 to TRBJ2-3, with D perhaps TRBD1 (5 bases). The CDR3 runs 18 residues. The ends were cut back, 2 bases at V and 0 bases at J, with 18 bases in the middle. The germline gives CDR1 MDHEN, CDR2 SYDVKM. The DNA of the CDR3 is TGTGCCAGCAGTTTAGAGCAGGGTCCCTCCTTGAGCACAGATACGCAGTATTTT. It codes for CASSLEQGPSLSTDTQYF.

The V call is TRBV6-5, the J call TRBJ2-5; D might be TRBD1 (6 bases). This CDR3 is built from 14 residues. Trimming cost V 5 bases and J 0 bases, with 10 bases left between them. Germline V gene sequence: CDR1 MNHEY, CDR2 SVGAGI. This CDR3 reads CASSPGQNQETQYF. As DNA, the CDR3 is TGTGCCAGCAGTCCTGGACAGAACCAAGAGACCCAGTACTTC.

V is TRBV5-5 and J is TRBJ2-5, with 7 bases lining up with TRBD2. With 1 base clipped from V and 5 bases from J, the junction kept 8 bases outside the gene matches. CDR1 and CDR2 from the germline V gene are SGHKS and YYEKEE (reference sequence). The CDR3 is 15 amino acids. The CDR3 region has the DNA TGTGCCAGCAGCTTGTGGGGGGGTGTTTCGGAGACCCAGTACTTC. Its translation: CASSLWGGVSETQYF.

V and J are TRBV9 and TRBJ2-1, with 11 bases aligning to TRBD2. V lost 2 bases to trimming and J lost 9 bases; unmatched junction nucleotides: 7. In germline, CDR1 is SGDLS, CDR2 YYNGEE. CDR3 size: 15 residues. The CDR3 DNA reads TGTGCCAGCAGCGTCCATAGCGGGGGGGCCGTTGAGCAGTTCTTC. It yields the protein CASSVHSGGAVEQFF.

DNA for the CDR3: TGTGCCAGCAGCTTAGGCTACACAGGGGGCGGGAATGGCTACACCTTC. Translating gives CASSLGYTGGGNGYTF. The rearrangement links TRBV11-3 to TRBJ1-2, with TRBD1 matching over 9 bases. The CDR3 length is 16 residues. Germline CDR1 SGHNT, CDR2 YENEEA. With 1 base clipped from V and 6 bases from J, the junction kept 9 bases outside the gene matches.

V usage is TRBV11-2 and J usage is TRBJ2-7, with 9 positions matching TRBD1. CDR1 and CDR2 (germline): SGHAT, FQNNGV. This CDR3 comprises 16 residues. Unmatched junction bases numbered 10, after V lost 2 bases and J lost 5 bases. CDR3 nucleotide sequence: TGTGCCAGCAGCTTAAAGTTTTCGGACAGGGGCCACGAGCAGTACTTC. The encoded protein is CASSLKFSDRGHEQYF.

The CDR3 spells CASSLGVSTEAFF. Written as DNA, the CDR3 is TGTGCCAGCAGTCTGGGGGTGAGCACTGAAGCTTTCTTT. The rearrangement uses TRBV2 and TRBJ1-1; D might be TRBD1 (5 bases). CDR3 length: 13 amino acids. Trimming left V 5 bases short and J 4 bases short, with 11 bases between. CDR1 is SNHLY, CDR2 FYNNEI, per germline.

The chain has TRBV2 and TRBJ1-2; D gene unclear. The CDR3 runs to 14 residues. The V gene lost 4 bases and the J gene lost 3 bases, with 12 bases spanning the gap. Germline values: CDR1 SNHLY, CDR2 FYNNEI. The chain's CDR3 is CASSARGRDYGYTF. CDR3 bases: TGTGCCAGCAGTGCACGAGGGCGCGACTATGGCTACACCTTC.

The genes are TRBV7-9 and TRBJ1-1; tentatively, D is TRBD1 (6 bases). Germline assignment: CDR1 SEHNR and CDR2 FQNEAQ (reference sequence). The V gene lost 2 bases and the J gene lost 5 bases, with 21 bases spanning the gap. CDR3 length equals 17 residues. The CDR3 region has the DNA TGTGCCAGCAGCTTAATCGGGCGGGGGGCCCAGGAGACTGAAGCTTTCTTT. Its protein product is CASSLIGRGAQETEAFF.

V usage is TRBV5-4 and J usage is TRBJ1-2; D gene unclear. V lost 2 bases and J 5 bases, leaving 7 bases between the germline ends. CDR3 length equals 12 residues. In germline, CDR1 is SGHNT, CDR2 YYREEE (reference sequence). CDR3 nucleotide sequence: TGTGCCAGCAGCTTTGACTTATATGGCTACACCTTC. Translation: CASSFDLYGYTF.

The rearrangement links TRBV6-5 to TRBJ1-2, with D unclear. Per germline, CDR1 MNHEY and CDR2 SVGAGI. The germline V and J ends were trimmed by 6 bases and 4 bases, with 15 bases remaining between them. This CDR3 has 14 residues. The CDR3 loop reads CASSPVPHGYGYTF. The DNA for the CDR3 is TGTGCCAGCAGCCCAGTGCCACATGGCTATGGCTACACCTTC.

This chain connects TRBV30 to TRBJ1-3, with D perhaps matching TRBD1 (5 bases). Trimming took 0 bases from V and 3 from J, leaving 9 bases between them. CDR1 is GTSNPN, CDR2 SVGIG, per germline (reference sequence). This CDR3 region has 14 residues. The CDR3 region is CAWSVRGDGNTIYF. The CDR3 DNA reads TGTGCCTGGAGTGTACGGGGGGATGGAAACACCATATATTTT.

This clone has only one observation. CDR3 residues: CSVVGGNRDRAYEQFF. In DNA, the CDR3 is TGCAGCGTTGTAGGGGGGAACCGGGACAGGGCATACGAGCAGTTCTTC. The J gene is TRBJ2-1, the V gene TRBV29-1, with 9 bases identical to TRBD1. The ends lost 4 bases at V and 10 bases at J; junction bases unmatched: 17. The CDR3 loop spans 16 amino acids. Germline V lookup: CDR1 SQVTM, CDR2 ANQGSEA.

The gene calls are TRBV29-1 and TRBJ1-2, with unresolved D. The V and J ends lost 3 bases and 5 bases respectively, with 4 bases between them. From germline, CDR1 is SQVTM and CDR2 ANQGSEA. The CDR3 is made up of 10 amino acids. CDR3 nucleotide sequence: TGCAGCGTTGACAATTATGGCTACACCTTC. Its translation: CSVDNYGYTF.

The V call is TRBV4-1, the J call TRBJ1-2; D possibly corresponds to TRBD1 (6 bases). The germline V gene encodes CDR1 MGHRA and CDR2 YSYEKL. Trimming left V 2 bases short and J 1 base short, with 11 bases between. The CDR3 is made up of 15 amino acids. CDR3 in DNA: TGCGCCAGCAGCCAACCCCAACAGGGTAACTATGGCTACACCTTC. Protein: CASSQPQQGNYGYTF.

This clone came up a few times. This chain connects TRBV6-1 to TRBJ1-1; D is uncertain. Germline V CDR1 and CDR2: MNHNS, SASEGT. The V and J ends lost 1 base and 7 bases respectively, with 13 bases between them. The CDR3 is 14 amino acids. The CDR3 sequence is CASSEVVREVEAFF. The CDR3 nucleotides read TGTGCCAGCAGTGAAGTTGTTAGGGAGGTTGAAGCTTTCTTT.

The chain is built from TRBV6-5 and TRBJ2-6; D unclear. The CDR3 totals 15 residues. Trimming took off 4 bases at V and 1 base at J, with 8 bases between the two ends. The germline V gene encodes CDR1 MNHEY and CDR2 SVGAGI. The CDR3 region is CASSFILSGANVLTF. The CDR3 DNA reads as TGTGCCAGCAGTTTTATCCTTTCTGGGGCCAACGTCCTGACTTTC.

V gene TRBV2 combines with J gene TRBJ2-1; D gene ambiguous. This CDR3 region has 14 residues. In germline, CDR1 is SNHLY, CDR2 FYNNEI. V lost 1 base to trimming and J lost 12 bases, with 16 bases between them. In DNA, the CDR3 is TGTGCCAGCAGTGAAGGGTACGAGGTTTTAGCGCAGTTCTTC. This sequence encodes CASSEGYEVLAQFF.

This sequence joins TRBV27 and TRBJ1-2, with TRBD1 as a possible D gene (5 bases). CDR1 and CDR2 (germline): MNHEY, SMNVEV (reference sequence). V was cut by 6 bases and J by 4 bases, with 21 bases left in between. The CDR3 is 16 amino acids. CDR3 DNA: TGTGCCAGCAGCCCGTGGGCTGGGGGGGTCGGCTATGGCTACACCTTC. Translated: CASSPWAGGVGYGYTF.

The rearrangement uses TRBV19 and TRBJ1-1, with D tentatively TRBD1 (5 bases). The CDR3 length is 13 residues. V lost 4 bases, J lost 1 base, and 7 bases lay in between. The germline V gene encodes CDR1 LNHDA and CDR2 SQIVND (reference sequence). CDR3 nucleotides: TGTGCCAGTAGTACGAGGGGGAACACTGAAGCTTTCTTT. Its translation is CASSTRGNTEAFF. The full variable domain, rest sourced from reference TRBV19 and TRBJ1-1, is DGGITQSPKYLFRKEGQNVTLSCEQNLNHDAMYWYRQDPGQGLRLIYYSQIVNDFQKGDIAEGYSVSREKKESFPLTVTSAQKNPTAFYLCASSTRGNTEAFFGQGTRLTVV.